This T cell receptor (beta chain) was found in a study of blood T cell repertoires in COVID-19. The wider study: The analysed material was cDNA or gDNA that came from T cells, B-cell-depleted T cells, or PBMCs.

Measured with immunoSEQ multiplex PCR; TCRdb has only the in-frame clones, and not every one. This table holds about 120,000 clones, around nine tenths found once. The germline V gene has CDR1 MGHRA and CDR2 YSYEKL. The CDR3 contains 17 residues. V lost 0 bases, J lost 8 bases, and 17 bases lay in between. Sequencing was performed on peripheral blood. This chain links TRBV4-1 with TRBJ1-6, with D possibly being TRBD1 (6 bases). The sequence came from a man aged 40-49 years with acute or convalescent COVID-19. The CDR3 DNA reads as TGCGCCAGCAGCCAAGATCTCCGGACAGCCCACTATTCACCCCTCCACTTT. This encodes CASSQDLRTAHYSPLHF.